The 10 T cell receptor beta chains below come from one sample, sequenced in a study of T-cell reconstitution after alpha-beta-depleted transplantation in children. A TCRbeta library incorporating unique molecular identifiers was prepared. TCRdb ran MiXCR on the PCR reads and lists one entry per CDR3 protein. This table has about 830,000 distinct CDR3 sequences, 16% appearing once. The material was PBMCs, mostly from graft donor cells, obtained 360 days after TCRalphabeta/CD19-depleted stem cell transplant. These receptors came from a male patient younger than 18 who had a stem cell transplant for acute lymphoblastic leukemia, so the T cells may come from the graft donor.

This rearrangement joins TRBV7-8 to TRBJ2-7, with D possibly being TRBD1 or TRBD2 (5 bases each). Germline V lookup: CDR1 SGHVS, CDR2 FQNEAQ. This CDR3 contains 17 residues. Trimming removed 8 bases at V and 1 base at J, with 24 bases between. The CDR3 is CASFLRPSGTSSYEQYF. CDR3 DNA sequence: TGTGCCAGCTTCCTTCGACCATCCGGGACGTCATCCTACGAGCAGTACTTC.

The chain combines TRBV21-1 with TRBJ1-4; the table's D call, TRBD1, has no DNA check behind it. TRBV21-1 is noted as a pseudogene. The CDR3 contains 20 residues. CDR3 sequence: CASSIQWTGANNATNEKLFF. CDR3 DNA: TGTGCCAGCAGCATTCAGTGGACAGGAGCGAATAACGCAACTAATGAAAAACTGTTTTTT.

This clonotype was observed a handful of times. CDR3 protein: CASSARLAGNEQYF. Here the CDR3 DNA reads TGTGCCAGCAGTGCCCGACTAGCGGGTAACGAGCAGTACTTC. The chain uses TRBV25-1 and TRBJ2-7; 10 positions match TRBD2. There are 14 residues in the CDR3. Germline V gives CDR1 MGHDK, CDR2 SYGVNS. J gave up 5 bases and V 4 bases, and 5 bases lay outside the gene matches.

The chain employs TRBV29-1 and TRBJ2-1; 12 nucleotides align to TRBD2. V lost 4 bases, J lost 6 bases, and 10 bases stayed unmatched. Germline V gene data show CDR1 as SQVTM and CDR2 as ANQGSEA. This CDR3 has 16 residues. The CDR3 region is CSVGGLAGRGTNEQFF. The CDR3 nucleotides read TGCAGCGTTGGCGGACTAGCGGGAAGAGGGACCAATGAGCAGTTCTTC.

This clonotype was detected a few times. The V and J genes are TRBV5-1 and TRBJ1-5; no clear D. The germline V gene encodes CDR1 SGHRS and CDR2 YFSETQ. With 2 bases removed from V and 0 bases from J, the gap between germline ends came to 15 bases. The CDR3 loop spans 17 amino acids. The CDR3 DNA follows: TGCGCCAGCAGCTTTACAGACGGACCCTATAGCAATCAGCCCCAGCATTTT. Protein product: CASSFTDGPYSNQPQHF. Full variable domain (outside the CDR3, taken from reference TRBV5-1 and TRBJ1-5): KAGVTQTPRYLIKTRGQQVTLSCSPISGHRSVSWYQQTPGQGLQFLFEYFSETQRNKGNFPGRFSGRQFSNSRSEMNVSTLELGDSALYLCASSFTDGPYSNQPQHFGDGTRLSIL.

DNA of the CDR3: TGTGCCAGCAGTTTGCGCGGGAGTAAGGTCTACGAGCAGTACTTC. This translates into CASSLRGSKVYEQYF. The J gene is TRBJ2-7, the V gene TRBV12-3 or TRBV12-4; 7 bases match TRBD2. V dropped 3 bases and J dropped 3; count of bases not matched to a gene: 8. The CDR3 is 15 residues long.

The chain combines TRBV5-1 with TRBJ2-1; 8 positions agree with TRBD2. Germline V gene lookup returns CDR1 SGHRS and CDR2 YFSETQ. The CDR3 totals 15 residues. With 1 base clipped from V and 5 bases from J, the junction kept 5 bases outside the gene matches. The chain's CDR3 is CASSLQLAENNEQFF. CDR3 DNA: TGCGCCAGCAGCTTGCAACTAGCGGAAAACAATGAGCAGTTCTTC.

V usage is TRBV4-1 and J usage is TRBJ2-1, with D unresolved. The V gene lost 0 bases and the J gene lost 15 bases, with 18 bases spanning the gap. Germline CDR1 reads MGHRA; CDR2 reads YSYEKL. CDR3 length: 14 amino acids. CDR3 loop: CASSQDQRAPLLFF. In DNA form, the CDR3 reads TGCGCCAGCAGCCAAGATCAAAGGGCCCCCCTCCTGTTCTTC.

This clonotype came up a few times. The chain employs TRBV30 and TRBJ1-5, with D perhaps matching TRBD1 (6 bases). This CDR3 comprises 13 residues. The germline V and J ends were trimmed by 0 bases and 6 bases, with 9 bases remaining between them. The germline V gene encodes CDR1 GTSNPN and CDR2 SVGIG (reference sequence). CDR3 DNA: TGTGCCTGGAGTGTCCAGGGGTTTCAGCCCCAGCATTTT. Its translation: CAWSVQGFQPQHF.

In its sample, this clonotype was seen many times. The rearrangement links TRBV12-3 or TRBV12-4 to TRBJ1-5; 9 bases align to TRBD1. The CDR3 length is 16 residues. The junction had 10 bases not matched to a gene; V was cut back by 7 bases and J by 3 bases. The CDR3: CASTRRGQGNNQPQHF. As DNA, the CDR3 is TGTGCCAGCACCAGGAGGGGACAGGGAAACAATCAGCCCCAGCATTTT.